The clone carrying this T cell receptor (beta chain) was picked up a small number of times. The antigen is undetermined. These data are taken from a study of identical twins. Using its own MiXCR run on the 5' RACE reads, TCRdb lists one record per CDR3 protein. In the table there are more than 1.5 million distinct CDR3 sequences, less than 40% of which are singletons. The germline V gene encodes CDR1 SGHTA and CDR2 FQGNSA. The CDR3 consists of 16 residues. Study results and limitations: Out-of-frame alpha sequences shared by twins showed excess low generation probability. Insertions were fewer in abundant cord blood beta clonotypes, whereas memory repertoires showed none of this pattern.

This clonotype was sampled from a newborn girl in good health. The rearrangement links TRBV7-2 to TRBJ2-5; TRBD2 matches 9 bases. The end of the DNA is better explained by TRBJ2-7, so the J call may be wrong. The sequenced sample was cord blood. CDR3 region: CASSLAGRGGNYEQYF. As DNA, the CDR3 is TGTGCCAGCAGCTTAGCGGGGCGGGGGGGCAATTACGAGCAGTACTTC.